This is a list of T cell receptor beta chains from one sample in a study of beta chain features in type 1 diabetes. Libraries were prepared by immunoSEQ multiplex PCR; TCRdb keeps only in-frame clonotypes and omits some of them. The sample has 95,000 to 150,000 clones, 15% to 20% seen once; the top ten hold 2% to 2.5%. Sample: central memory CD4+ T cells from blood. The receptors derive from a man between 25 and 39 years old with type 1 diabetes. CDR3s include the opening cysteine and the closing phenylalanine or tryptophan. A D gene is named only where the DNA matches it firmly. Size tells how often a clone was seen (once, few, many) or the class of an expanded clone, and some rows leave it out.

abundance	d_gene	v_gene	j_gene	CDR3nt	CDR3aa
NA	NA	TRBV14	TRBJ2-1	TGTGCCAGCAGCCAAGGTAGGCAGGCCTACAATGAGCAGTTCTTC	CASSQGRQAYNEQFF
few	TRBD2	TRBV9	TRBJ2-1	TGTGCCAGCAGCGCGGGACTAGCGGACTACAATGAGCAGTTCTTC	CASSAGLADYNEQFF
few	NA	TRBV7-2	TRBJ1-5	TGTGCCAGCAGCTCCTCGGGCAATCAGCCCCAGCATTTT	CASSSSGNQPQHF
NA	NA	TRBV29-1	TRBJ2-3	TGCAGCGTTGGGGGGGCCGGAGATACGCAGTATTTT	CSVGGAGDTQYF
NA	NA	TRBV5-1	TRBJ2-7	TGCGCCAGCAGCCCGGGAGGCCGGGGGCGATACGAGCAGTACTTC	CASSPGGRGRYEQYF
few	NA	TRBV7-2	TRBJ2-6	TGTGCCAGCAGCTACGGACAGTCTGGGGCCAACGTCCTGACTTTC	CASSYGQSGANVLTF
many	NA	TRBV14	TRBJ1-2	TGTGCCAGCAGCCCGCGGTTTTTGCCCGCTAACTATGGCTACACCTTC	CASSPRFLPANYGYTF
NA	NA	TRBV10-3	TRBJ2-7	TGTGCCATCAGTGACTTGGGCGGACAGAGCTCCTACGAGCAGTACTTC	CAISDLGGQSSYEQYF
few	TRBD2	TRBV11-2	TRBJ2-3	TGTGCCAGCAGCTTAGTTGGTAGCGGGGGGCCACACACAGATACGCAGTATTTT	CASSLVGSGGPHTDTQYF
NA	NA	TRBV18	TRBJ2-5	TGTGCCAGCTCAGCTAGCCAAGAGACCCAGTACTTC	CASSASQETQYF
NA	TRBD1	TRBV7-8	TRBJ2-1	TGTGCCAGCAGCGGGGACAGGGCCAATGAGCAGTTCTTC	CASSGDRANEQFF
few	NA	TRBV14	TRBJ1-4	TGTGCCAGCAGCCAAGAAGGGCGGAGAAATGAAAAACTGTTTTTT	CASSQEGRRNEKLFF
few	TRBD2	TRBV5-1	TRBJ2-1	TGCGCCAGCAGGCCGGGGACTAGCGGCGGGAATGAGCAGTTCTTC	CASRPGTSGGNEQFF
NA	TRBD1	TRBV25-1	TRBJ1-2	TGTGCCAGCAGGGGCCAGGACAGGGATCATGGCTACACCTTC	CASRGQDRDHGYTF
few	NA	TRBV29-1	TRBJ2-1	TGCAGCGTTGCAATCAGGGGACCCTACAATGAGCAGTTCTTC	CSVAIRGPYNEQFF
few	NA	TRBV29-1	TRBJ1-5	TGCAGCGTGAGGGCAGGGGCTAATCAGCCCCAGCATTTT	CSVRAGANQPQHF
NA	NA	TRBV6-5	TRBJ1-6	TGTGCCAGCAGTTACGGGAGGAGGGATTCACCCCTCCACTTT	CASSYGRRDSPLHF
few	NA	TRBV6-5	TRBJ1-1	TGTGCCAGCAGTAGAGGGGTAGCGGGCACTGAAGCTTTCTTT	CASSRGVAGTEAFF
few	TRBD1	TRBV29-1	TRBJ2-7	TGCAGCGTTGAAATCGTCAGGGGGAGCGTGTACGAGCAGTACTTC	CSVEIVRGSVYEQYF
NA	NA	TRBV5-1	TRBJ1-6	TGCGCCAGCAGCGGCGGCGCAGATAATTCACCCCTCCACTTT	CASSGGADNSPLHF
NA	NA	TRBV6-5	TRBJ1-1	TGTGCCAGCAGTTACGGAGGCCAGAACACTGAAGCTTTCTTT	CASSYGGQNTEAFF